A single sample is the source of the 20 T cell receptor beta chains below, sequenced in a study of cytomegalovirus exposure and HLA in healthy donors. PCR involved 60 Vbeta and 13 Jbeta primers. TCRdb's table, derived via immunoSEQ multiplex PCR, lists solely in-frame clones and lacks some. The sample has about 150,000 clones; 76% are singletons. The sequenced sample consisted of PBMCs. These receptor sequences come from a female donor in good health and CMV-seropositive.

This chain uses TRBV5-1 with TRBJ2-6; D is undetermined. Germline assignment: CDR1 SGHRS and CDR2 YFSETQ. CDR3 length equals 15 residues. V gave up 0 bases and J gave up 2 bases, with 6 bases separating them. The CDR3 loop reads CASSLGAAGANVLTF. Here the CDR3 DNA reads TGCGCCAGCAGCTTGGGGGCAGCTGGGGCCAACGTCCTGACTTTC.

The chain links TRBV5-1 to TRBJ1-5; a weak D match, TRBD1 (6 bases). The end of the DNA aligns better with TRBJ2-3, so the J call may be wrong. This CDR3 spans 13 amino acids. CDR1 and CDR2 from the germline V gene are SGHRS and YFSETQ. CDR3 in DNA: TGCGCCAGCAGTTACAGGGAAGAGCAGCCCCAGTATTTT. This codes for CASSYREEQPQYF.

The rearrangement links TRBV28 to TRBJ1-1; a possible D gene is TRBD1 (6 bases). Germline lookup yields CDR1 MDHEN and CDR2 SYDVKM. There are 13 residues in the CDR3. V lost 7 bases to trimming and J lost 5 bases, with 14 bases between them. This CDR3 reads CASISQGGTEAFF. DNA for the CDR3: TGTGCCAGCATCTCCCAAGGGGGTACTGAAGCTTTCTTT.

The CDR3: CASRSRTAYYGYTF. The CDR3 nucleotides are TGTGCCAGCAGGTCCCGGACAGCCTACTATGGCTACACCTTC. The gene calls are TRBV6-5 and TRBJ1-2; possibly TRBD1 for D (6 bases). Germline V CDR1 and CDR2: MNHEY, SVGAGI. V gave up 6 bases and J gave up 3 bases, with 14 bases separating them. CDR3 size: 14 residues.

This clone was recorded only once. This chain joins TRBV19 and TRBJ2-1; the D gene is possibly TRBD1 (6 bases). V was shortened by 5 bases and J by 5 bases, with 13 bases between the two germline ends. The CDR3 sequence is 14 residues long. Germline V gene sequence: CDR1 LNHDA, CDR2 SQIVND (reference sequence). The CDR3 sequence: CASSSRGIHNEQFF. In DNA, the CDR3 is TGTGCCAGTAGTTCCAGGGGAATACACAATGAGCAGTTCTTC.

V and J are TRBV2 and TRBJ2-3; 12 nucleotides align to TRBD2. V shed 5 bases, J shed 4 bases, and the junction held 4 bases outside the gene matches. Germline assignment: CDR1 SNHLY and CDR2 FYNNEI. This CDR3 region has 15 residues. CDR3 region: CASSRLAGEPDTQYF. CDR3 in DNA: TGTGCCAGCAGTCGACTAGCGGGGGAGCCAGATACGCAGTATTTT.

The J gene is TRBJ1-6, the V gene TRBV18; 7 bases align to TRBD1. The CDR3 totals 16 residues. Trimming cost V 3 bases and J 3 bases; bases outside gene matches: 5. Looked up from germline, CDR1 is KGHSH and CDR2 is LQKENI. CDR3 DNA sequence: TGTGCCAGCTCACCCAGGGGGAGCCGCTATAATTCACCCCTCCACTTT. Its translation: CASSPRGSRYNSPLHF. Based on the CDR3 plus reference TRBV18 and TRBJ1-6, the full variable domain is NAGVMQNPRHLVRRRGQEARLRCSPMKGHSHVYWYRQLPEEGLKFMVYLQKENIIDESGMPKERFSAEFPKEGPSILRIQQVVRGDSAAYFCASSPRGSRYNSPLHFGNGTRLTVT.

The chain is built from TRBV19 and TRBJ2-3, with 9 bases that match TRBD2. Germline assignment: CDR1 LNHDA and CDR2 SQIVND (reference sequence). CDR3 length: 15 amino acids. Trimming at V came to 3 bases and at J to 4 bases, leaving 5 bases not matched to a gene. The CDR3 sequence is CASSIKREVPDTQYF. CDR3 in DNA: TGTGCCAGTAGTATCAAGCGGGAGGTCCCAGATACGCAGTATTTT.

The chain recombines TRBV5-1 with TRBJ1-1; 7 nucleotides match TRBD1. Germline V gene lookup returns CDR1 SGHRS and CDR2 YFSETQ. Unmatched junction bases numbered 4, after V lost 4 bases and J lost 1 base. This CDR3 contains 14 residues. The CDR3 loop reads CASSGRTGNTEAFF. DNA for the CDR3: TGCGCCAGCAGCGGAAGGACAGGGAACACTGAAGCTTTCTTT.

The chain is built from TRBV5-4 and TRBJ2-7; no reliable D call. The CDR3 consists of 14 residues. V was trimmed by 0 bases and J by 0 bases, leaving 7 bases between them. CDR1 SGHNT and CDR2 YYREEE come from the germline V gene (reference sequence). The DNA of the CDR3 is TGTGCCAGCAGCTTGGGTACCTACTCCTACGAGCAGTACTTC. It codes for CASSLGTYSYEQYF.

This clone has more than one count but fewer than ten. V usage is TRBV15 and J usage is TRBJ2-1, with 14 bases aligning to TRBD2. Looked up from germline, CDR1 is LNHNV and CDR2 is YYDKDF (reference sequence). The CDR3 totals 19 residues. Unmatched junction bases numbered 12, after V lost 3 bases and J lost 5 bases. In DNA, the CDR3 is TGTGCCACCAGCAGGGGGCCCGGGACTAGCGGGAGTTTCCACAATGAGCAGTTCTTC. It codes for CATSRGPGTSGSFHNEQFF.

This chain joins TRBV5-1 and TRBJ2-7; the match to TRBD2 covers 7 bases. The CDR3 sequence is 15 residues long. Germline-derived CDR1 and CDR2 are SGHRS and YFSETQ. After removal of 0 bases from V and 5 bases from J, the junction contained 8 bases not matched to a gene. The CDR3 sequence is CASSLAQREDNEQYF. CDR3 in DNA: TGCGCCAGCAGCTTGGCCCAGCGGGAAGATAACGAGCAGTACTTC. Looking up the rest from reference TRBV5-1 and TRBJ2-7 gives the full variable domain: KAGVTQTPRYLIKTRGQQVTLSCSPISGHRSVSWYQQTPGQGLQFLFEYFSETQRNKGNFPGRFSGRQFSNSRSEMNVSTLELGDSALYLCASSLAQREDNEQYFGPGTRLTVT.

This chain links TRBV19 with TRBJ1-5; TRBD1 aligns across 7 bases. CDR1 LNHDA and CDR2 SQIVND come from the germline V gene (reference sequence). The CDR3 has 15 amino acids. Trimming took 3 bases from V and 7 from J; bases not matched to a gene: 9. Written as DNA, the CDR3 is TGTGCCAGTAGTATTGGGGCAGGGGGAGGCCAGCCCCAGCATTTT. Translation gives CASSIGAGGGQPQHF.

The CDR3 nucleotides are TGTGCCAGCAGTTCCTTAGCGGGAGGGCCGGACGAGCAGTACTTC. Translation: CASSSLAGGPDEQYF. V usage is TRBV6-5 and J usage is TRBJ2-5; 11 nucleotides align to TRBD2. Judging by the DNA end, TRBJ2-7 fits better; the J call may be wrong. Germline V gene data show CDR1 as MNHEY and CDR2 as SVGAGI. CDR3 length: 15 amino acids.

V and J are TRBV25-1 and TRBJ1-2; D is unresolved. Between the trimmed V and J ends, which lost 4 bases and 5 bases, there was a span of 5 bases. Germline loops: CDR1 MGHDK, CDR2 SYGVNS. The CDR3 consists of 11 residues. The CDR3 reads CASSGLYGYTF. The CDR3 DNA sequence: TGTGCCAGCAGTGGGCTTTATGGCTACACCTTC.

This clone was recorded once. The rearrangement uses TRBV7-9 and TRBJ1-3; D gene unclear. The length of the CDR3 is 15 residues. Germline V gene lookup returns CDR1 SEHNR and CDR2 FQNEAQ (reference sequence). The germline V and J ends were trimmed by 5 bases and 0 bases, with 11 bases remaining between them. CDR3 sequence (DNA): TGTGCCAGCAGCACGGGAAGGCTCTCTGGAAACACCATATATTTT. Protein sequence: CASSTGRLSGNTIYF.

J is TRBJ1-6 and V is TRBV19; maybe TRBD1 (5 bases). The CDR3 length is 15 residues. Germline CDR1 LNHDA, CDR2 SQIVND (reference sequence). Trimming took off 5 bases at V and 3 bases at J, with 11 bases between the two ends. The CDR3 nucleotides are TGTGCCAGTAGTGCCAAACAGGACTATAATTCACCCCTCCACTTT. Protein product: CASSAKQDYNSPLHF.

This sequence joins TRBV7-2 and TRBJ2-3; the D gene is possibly TRBD2 (6 bases). The CDR3 is 15 amino acids. Germline V gives CDR1 SGHTA, CDR2 FQGNSA. The V end was cut by 2 bases, the J end by 1 base, with 10 bases between. CDR3: CASSLKWGGTDTQYF. CDR3 coding DNA: TGTGCCAGCAGCTTAAAATGGGGGGGCACAGATACGCAGTATTTT.

This chain uses TRBV7-2 with TRBJ2-7; TRBD1 matches 7 bases. The junction had 10 bases not matched to a gene; V was cut back by 5 bases and J by 3 bases. This CDR3 contains 15 residues. From germline, CDR1 is SGHTA and CDR2 FQGNSA. The DNA of the CDR3 is TGTGCCAGCAGCAATCAACAGGGGATCGGCTACGAGCAGTACTTC. Translating it yields CASSNQQGIGYEQYF.

The rearrangement links TRBV14 to TRBJ1-2; the D gene is possibly TRBD1 (6 bases). Per germline, CDR1 SGHDN and CDR2 FVKESK. The CDR3 extends over 18 amino acids. The V and J ends lost 2 bases and 1 base respectively, with 20 bases between them. CDR3 in amino acids: CASSQIGVIRGVNYGYTF. The CDR3 region has the DNA TGTGCCAGCAGCCAAATAGGAGTCATCAGGGGAGTTAACTATGGCTACACCTTC.